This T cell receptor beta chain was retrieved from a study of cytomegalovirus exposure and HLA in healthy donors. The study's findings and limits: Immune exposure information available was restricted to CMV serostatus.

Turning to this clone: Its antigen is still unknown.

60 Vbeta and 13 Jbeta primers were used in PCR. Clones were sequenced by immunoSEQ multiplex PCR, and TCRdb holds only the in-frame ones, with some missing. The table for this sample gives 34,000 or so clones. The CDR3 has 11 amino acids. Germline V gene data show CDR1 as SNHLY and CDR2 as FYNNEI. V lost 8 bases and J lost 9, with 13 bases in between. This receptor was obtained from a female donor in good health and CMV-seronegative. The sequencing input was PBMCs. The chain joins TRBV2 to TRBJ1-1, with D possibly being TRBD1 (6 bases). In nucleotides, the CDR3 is TGTGCCAGCCCTGGGGGGGGGCAAGCTTTCTTT. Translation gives CASPGGGQAFF. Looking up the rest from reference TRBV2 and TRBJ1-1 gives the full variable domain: EPEVTQTPSHQVTQMGQEVILRCVPISNHLYFYWYRQILGQKVEFLVSFYNNEISEKSEIFDDQFSVERPDGSNFTLKIRSTKLEDSAMYFCASPGGGQAFFGQGTRLTVV.